Below are 21 T cell receptor beta chains sequenced from a single sample in a study of T cells in Graves' hyperthyroidism and ophthalmopathy (dated by TCRdb to the late 2010s). Library creation used multiplex PCR. The sample was run on an Illumina HiSeq 2000. The TCR beta CDR3 regions were amplified from RNA transcripts. For the first round of RT-PCR on the TCR CDR3, the HTBI primer set was used together with the Qiagen OneStep RT-PCR kit. TCRdb cleaned the public reads at Q25 with fastp, built clones with MiXCR and kept in-frame beta chains. Entries are consolidated by CDR3 protein sequence, retaining the most common genes and DNA. For this sample there are nearly 600,000 distinct CDR3 sequences; about 15% appear just once. The top ten clones comprise approximately 5.7% of the sample. What was sequenced was blood. The receptors were sampled from a woman in her thirties with Graves' hyperthyroidism that later progressed to Graves' ophthalmopathy.

This clonotype came up many times. In nucleotides, the CDR3 is TGCAGAAACAGGGGCCCGAAAAACATTCAGTACTTC. Protein product: CRNRGPKNIQYF. The gene calls are TRBV20-1 and TRBJ2-4; TRBD1 matches at 7 bases. CDR3 length: 12 amino acids. The germline V gene has CDR1 DFQATT and CDR2 SNEGSKA (reference sequence).

The chain couples TRBV29-1 to TRBJ2-7; 7 bases line up with TRBD1. Germline trimming cut 5 bases from V and 3 bases from J; bases unmatched to any gene: 16. There are 16 residues in the CDR3. CDR1 is SQVTM, CDR2 ANQGSEA, per germline. CDR3 in DNA: TGCAGCGTTAAAAAGTTAGTCGGGACAGCCTACTACGAGCAGTACTTC. Translated, it gives CSVKKLVGTAYYEQYF.

The table lists this clonotype with many counts. The CDR3 region has the DNA TGTGCCAGCAGCGTAAGGCCGACAGGCTACAATGAGCAGTTCTTC. Translating it yields CASSVRPTGYNEQFF. This sequence joins TRBV9 and TRBJ2-1; a weak D match, TRBD1 (6 bases). Germline V CDR1 and CDR2: SGDLS, YYNGEE. V dropped 1 base and J dropped 3 bases, with 11 bases sitting between them. CDR3 length: 15 residues.

A remark on this clonotype: Sequence at one end of the junction differs from germline and may be a read error. The rearrangement links TRBV5-1 to TRBJ1-5, with a weak D call TRBD1 (5 bases). In germline, CDR1 is SGHRS, CDR2 YFSETQ. The CDR3 consists of 14 residues. Here the CDR3 DNA reads TGCGCCAGCAGCTTGGCGGGGGGTAATCAGCCCGAGCATTTT. Protein product: CASSLAGGNQPEHF. Looking up the rest from reference TRBV5-1 and TRBJ1-5 gives the full variable domain: KAGVTQTPRYLIKTRGQQVTLSCSPISGHRSVSWYQQTPGQGLQFLFEYFSETQRNKGNFPGRFSGRQFSNSRSEMNVSTLELGDSALYLCASSLAGGNQPEHFGDGTRLSIL.

This clonotype was seen at least ten times. The chain has TRBV18 and TRBJ2-7; no clear D. The germline V gene has CDR1 KGHSH and CDR2 LQKENI. The V end lost 8 bases, the J end lost 4 bases, and 18 bases lay between the germline ends. This CDR3 contains 14 residues. The CDR3 sequence: CASSPAGSSYEQYF. The DNA of the CDR3 is TGTGCCAGCAGCCCAGCCGGGTCCTCGTACGAGCAGTACTTC.

Comments on this clonotype: A much larger clone differs from this one at a single base, so this may be a read error. The chain has TRBV12-3 or TRBV12-4 and TRBJ2-3; 7 bases line up with TRBD1. This CDR3 spans 15 amino acids. This CDR3 reads CASSPLTGTTGTQYF. The CDR3 DNA reads as TGTGCCAGCAGTCCCCTGACAGGGACCACAGGTACGCAGTATTTT.

Only a few counts were recorded for this clonotype. The chain is built from TRBV6-1 and TRBJ2-3; D possibly matches TRBD1 or TRBD2 (5 bases each). This CDR3 is 15 amino acids long. Trimming cost V 5 bases and J 6 bases, with 18 bases left between them. Germline V CDR1 and CDR2: MNHNS, SASEGT. This chain's CDR3 is CASSSLGTAIDTQYF. The CDR3 bases are TGTGCCAGCAGTTCCCTCGGGACGGCCATCGATACGCAGTATTTT.

In its sample, this clonotype was seen many times. The genes are TRBV24-1 and TRBJ2-5, with D tentatively TRBD1 or TRBD2 (5 bases each). V lost 3 bases to trimming and J lost 7 bases, with 17 bases between them. This CDR3 contains 15 residues. From germline, CDR1 is KGHDR and CDR2 SFDVKD. The CDR3, as DNA: TGTGCCACCAGTGATCGAGGGCCATTTGGGGCGACCCAGTACTTC. Its protein is CATSDRGPFGATQYF.

This chain links TRBV6-2 or TRBV6-3 with TRBJ2-5; D is possibly TRBD2 (6 bases). Trimming cost V 6 bases and J 7 bases, with 12 bases left between them. Germline assignment: CDR1 MNHEY and CDR2 SVGEGT. CDR3 length: 12 amino acids. CDR3 bases: TGTGCCAGCAGCCTTGGGGAGGCGACCCAGTACTTC. Its protein product is CASSLGEATQYF.

This clonotype was picked up a small number of times. The chain couples TRBV14 to TRBJ2-7, with D unresolved. The CDR3 consists of 12 residues. The V gene's germline CDR1 is SGHDN and CDR2 FVKESK. V lost 1 base and J 5 bases, leaving 6 bases between the germline ends. CDR3 amino acids: CASSQGSHEQYF. The DNA for the CDR3 is TGTGCCAGCAGCCAAGGGTCCCACGAGCAGTACTTC.

The V gene is TRBV2, the J gene TRBJ2-5; 8 bases align to TRBD1. This CDR3 is built from 14 residues. Trimming took 5 bases from V and 5 from J; bases not matched to a gene: 7. Germline V lookup: CDR1 SNHLY, CDR2 FYNNEI. The CDR3 region is CASSIDRGKETQYF. The CDR3 DNA follows: TGTGCCAGCAGTATTGACAGGGGAAAGGAGACCCAGTACTTC.

This clonotype was observed a handful of times. V usage is TRBV20-1 and J usage is TRBJ1-1; D not certain. The CDR3 extends over 13 amino acids. V gave up 0 bases and J gave up 1 base, with 6 bases separating them. CDR1 DFQATT and CDR2 SNEGSKA come from the germline V gene (reference sequence). This CDR3 is CSARDTWNTEAFF. CDR3 in DNA: TGCAGTGCTAGAGACACGTGGAACACTGAAGCTTTCTTT.

There are many counts of this clonotype. In DNA form, the CDR3 reads TGTGCCAGCCCTGAAAAGACAGGGTCCACTGAAGCTTTCTTT. Residues: CASPEKTGSTEAFF. This chain joins TRBV2 and TRBJ1-1; 7 bases match TRBD1. The length of the CDR3 is 14 residues. V trimming: 8 bases; J trimming: 4 bases; junction bases outside the gene matches: 10. Germline assignment: CDR1 SNHLY and CDR2 FYNNEI. The full variable domain, in which reference TRBV2 and TRBJ1-1 provide the parts outside the CDR3, is EPEVTQTPSHQVTQMGQEVILRCVPISNHLYFYWYRQILGQKVEFLVSFYNNEISEKSEIFDDQFSVERPDGSNFTLKIRSTKLEDSAMYFCASPEKTGSTEAFFGQGTRLTVV.

The genes are TRBV2 and TRBJ2-1, with 7 bases aligning to TRBD2. There are 14 residues in the CDR3. V dropped 6 bases and J dropped 7; count of bases not matched to a gene: 9. The germline CDR1 and CDR2 sequences are SNHLY and FYNNEI. The chain's CDR3 is CASRSGTDGNEQFF. In DNA form, the CDR3 reads TGTGCCAGCAGGAGCGGGACCGACGGAAATGAGCAGTTCTTC.

Worth noting for this clonotype: Possible read error: a much larger clone is one base away. This sequence joins TRBV19 and TRBJ2-7; 7 bases are shared with TRBD2. The J segment lost 7 bases and the V segment lost 2 bases, leaving 14 bases of the junction unmatched. Germline lookup yields CDR1 LNHDA and CDR2 SQIVND (reference sequence). This CDR3 has 16 residues. CDR3 nucleotides: TGTGCCAGTAGTATATTACCCTACGGCGGGAGCAATGAGCAGTACTTC. It translates to CASSILPYGGSNEQYF.

The chain employs TRBV30 and TRBJ2-1; TRBD2 is a possible D gene (6 bases). Germline CDR1 reads GTSNPN; CDR2 reads SVGIG (reference sequence). The ends were cut back, 5 bases at V and 0 bases at J, with 14 bases in the middle. CDR3 length equals 15 residues. The CDR3 here is CAWGGRELSYNEQFF. The CDR3 nucleotides are TGTGCCTGGGGCGGACGGGAGCTCTCCTACAATGAGCAGTTCTTC.

With respect to this clonotype: A read error may explain this, as a much larger clone is one base away. This chain uses TRBV6-5 with TRBJ2-5, with D perhaps being TRBD1 or TRBD2 (5 bases each). Germline CDR1 reads MNHEY; CDR2 reads SVGAGI. The V end lost 2 bases, the J end lost 1 base, and 20 bases lay between the germline ends. CDR3 size: 18 residues. DNA for the CDR3: TGTGCCAGCAGTTACGAGGGGTATGGGCCGGTAGCCCAAGAGACCCAGTACTTC. This codes for CASSYEGYGPVAQETQYF.

This clonotype was seen repeatedly, ten times or more. The chain has TRBV30 and TRBJ2-3; TRBD2 is a possible D gene (5 bases). V lost 0 bases to trimming and J lost 0 bases, with 10 bases between them. The CDR3 is made up of 15 amino acids. CDR1 and CDR2 from the germline V gene are GTSNPN and SVGIG (reference sequence). CDR3 bases: TGTGCCTGGAGTGTAGCGGATACTAGCACAGATACGCAGTATTTT. Its translation is CAWSVADTSTDTQYF.

This clonotype was seen many times. The chain is built from TRBV2 and TRBJ1-1; D perhaps matches TRBD1 (5 bases). Germline assignment: CDR1 SNHLY and CDR2 FYNNEI. V was trimmed by 6 bases and J by 7 bases, leaving 9 bases between them. This CDR3 spans 11 amino acids. CDR3 protein: CASSTRVEAFF. In nucleotides, the CDR3 is TGTGCCAGCAGCACCAGGGTTGAAGCTTTCTTT.

This clonotype was counted many times. The chain uses TRBV19 and TRBJ2-1, with D uncertain. The CDR3 spans 14 residues. Germline V gene sequence: CDR1 LNHDA, CDR2 SQIVND (reference sequence). V lost 3 bases and J lost 3, with 9 bases in between. The CDR3 DNA follows: TGTGCCAGTAGTATTGGTGGGAACTACAATGAGCAGTTCTTC. It codes for CASSIGGNYNEQFF.

The sample holds many counts of this clonotype. This sequence joins TRBV12-3 or TRBV12-4 and TRBJ2-3, with 12 bases lining up with TRBD2. The trim removed 2 bases at V and 2 bases at J, leaving 8 bases unmatched. The CDR3 contains 18 residues. CDR3 coding DNA: TGTGCCAGCAGTTTACGGGTCCTAGCGGGAGGGATCACAGATACGCAGTATTTT. Translation: CASSLRVLAGGITDTQYF.